The 25 T cell receptor beta chains below come from one sample, sequenced in a study of blood T cell repertoires in COVID-19. Sequenced by immunoSEQ multiplex PCR; TCRdb stores in-frame clones only, minus some. The table lists fewer than 150,000 clones, approximately 85% of them singletons. Sequencing used peripheral blood. These TCRs come from a human donor in a cohort sampled during active COVID-19.

In this sample, this clone turned up once. The chain employs TRBV7-6 and TRBJ2-1; 8 positions match TRBD2. CDR3 length: 16 residues. CDR1 and CDR2 (germline): SGHVS, FNYEAQ. Trimming cost V 4 bases and J 8 bases; bases outside gene matches: 13. Here the CDR3 reads CASSSQPGGLGDEQFF. The DNA for the CDR3 is TGTGCCAGCAGCTCTCAGCCGGGGGGGCTCGGTGATGAGCAGTTCTTC.

V gene TRBV5-1 combines with J gene TRBJ2-7, with TRBD2 matching 8 bases. CDR3 length: 16 residues. Germline-derived CDR1 and CDR2 are SGHRS and YFSETQ. Trimming cost V 0 bases and J 0 bases; bases outside gene matches: 5. The CDR3 loop reads CASSLARAGASYEQYF. In DNA, the CDR3 is TGCGCCAGCAGCTTGGCCAGAGCGGGGGCCTCCTACGAGCAGTACTTC.

V and J are TRBV5-4 and TRBJ2-7, with D possibly being TRBD2 (6 bases). Germline CDR1 reads SGHNT; CDR2 reads YYREEE (reference sequence). The ends were cut back, 4 bases at V and 2 bases at J, with 13 bases in the middle. This CDR3 has 14 amino acids. The CDR3, as DNA: TGTGCCAGCAGCCCGGGGACTTGGGCCTACGAGCAGTACTTC. This sequence encodes CASSPGTWAYEQYF. The full variable domain, with the rest looked up from reference TRBV5-4 and TRBJ2-7, is ETGVTQSPTHLIKTRGQQVTLRCSSQSGHNTVSWYQQALGQGPQFIFQYYREEENGRGNFPPRFSGLQFPNYSSELNVNALELDDSALYLCASSPGTWAYEQYFGPGTRLTVT.

Here the CDR3 DNA reads TGTGCCAGCAGCTTAGATTCAGGGACTAGCACAGATACGCAGTATTTT. It codes for CASSLDSGTSTDTQYF. V and J are TRBV11-2 and TRBJ2-3, with a weak D call TRBD2 (6 bases). The CDR3 spans 16 residues. Trimming cost V 0 bases and J 0 bases, with 10 bases left between them. The V gene's germline CDR1 is SGHAT and CDR2 FQNNGV. Full variable domain (rest looked up from reference TRBV11-2 and TRBJ2-3): EAGVAQSPRYKIIEKRQSVAFWCNPISGHATLYWYQQILGQGPKLLIQFQNNGVVDDSQLPKDRFSAERLKGVDSTLKIQPAKLEDSAVYLCASSLDSGTSTDTQYFGPGTRLTVL.

The chain uses TRBV6-5 and TRBJ2-3; a weak D match, TRBD2 (6 bases). Deletions cut 0 bases from V and 1 base from J, with 11 bases between. CDR1 is MNHEY and CDR2 is SVGAGI in the germline V gene. The CDR3 totals 16 residues. DNA for the CDR3: TGTGCCAGCAGTTACTCGAGGCGGGGTGGCACAGATACGCAGTATTTT. Amino acid sequence: CASSYSRRGGTDTQYF.

The V and J genes are TRBV3-1 (or the pseudogene TRBV3-2) and TRBJ2-7; D not resolved. Trimming left V 3 bases short and J 0 bases short, with 12 bases between. The CDR3 is made up of 15 amino acids. Germline lookup yields CDR1 LGHDT and CDR2 YNNKEL (reference sequence). The CDR3 protein is CASSQSPASSYEQYF. The CDR3, as DNA: TGTGCCAGCAGCCAGTCCCCAGCGTCCTCCTACGAGCAGTACTTC.

This clone was recorded a few times. V gene TRBV14 combines with J gene TRBJ1-1, with TRBD1 matching over 11 bases. J was trimmed by 5 bases and V by 3 bases; bases with no gene match: 5. In germline, CDR1 is SGHDN, CDR2 FVKESK. The CDR3 has 15 amino acids. This chain's CDR3 is CASSHAGTGGTEAFF. CDR3 bases: TGTGCCAGCAGCCATGCCGGGACAGGGGGGACTGAAGCTTTCTTT. The whole variable domain, remainder taken from reference TRBV14 and TRBJ1-1, is EAGVTQFPSHSVIEKGQTVTLRCDPISGHDNLYWYRRVMGKEIKFLLHFVKESKQDESGMPNNRFLAERTGGTYSTLKVQPAELEDSGVYFCASSHAGTGGTEAFFGQGTRLTVV.

This clone has only one observation. The genes are TRBV15 and TRBJ1-3; TRBD1 agrees at 9 bases. J gave up 5 bases and V 0 bases, and 5 bases lay outside the gene matches. Per germline, CDR1 LNHNV and CDR2 YYDKDF (reference sequence). The CDR3 is 16 amino acids. CDR3 bases: TGTGCCACCAGCAGAGATCCGGGACAGGGTAGAAACACCATATATTTT. This gives the protein CATSRDPGQGRNTIYF.

The chain has TRBV11-2 and TRBJ1-5; 8 bases map to TRBD1. Per the germline V gene, CDR1 is SGHAT and CDR2 is FQNNGV. The CDR3 is 13 amino acids. J gave up 6 bases and V 6 bases, and 4 bases lay outside the gene matches. The CDR3 reads CASSLTGGQPQHF. As DNA, the CDR3 is TGTGCCAGCAGTCTTACAGGGGGTCAGCCCCAGCATTTT. Looking up the rest from reference TRBV11-2 and TRBJ1-5 gives the full variable domain: EAGVAQSPRYKIIEKRQSVAFWCNPISGHATLYWYQQILGQGPKLLIQFQNNGVVDDSQLPKDRFSAERLKGVDSTLKIQPAKLEDSAVYLCASSLTGGQPQHFGDGTRLSIL.

The V gene is TRBV11-2, the J gene TRBJ1-2; D is perhaps TRBD1 (5 bases). The CDR3 totals 13 residues. Deletions cut 1 base from V and 8 bases from J, with 11 bases between. CDR1 is SGHAT and CDR2 is FQNNGV in the germline V gene. CDR3 in amino acids: CASSLVQGRGYTF. The CDR3 DNA is TGTGCCAGCAGCTTAGTTCAGGGAAGAGGCTACACCTTC.

The chain has TRBV5-1 and TRBJ2-5, with 8 nucleotides matching TRBD2. Germline CDR1 SGHRS, CDR2 YFSETQ. Trimming at V came to 4 bases and at J to 4 bases, leaving 9 bases not matched to a gene. This CDR3 has 15 residues. CDR3 in amino acids: CASSPTGGGGETQYF. In nucleotides, the CDR3 is TGCGCCAGCAGCCCCACGGGGGGGGGTGGAGAGACCCAGTACTTC.

In this sample, this clone turned up once. The genes are TRBV9 and TRBJ2-3, with 11 bases aligning to TRBD2. The length of the CDR3 is 17 residues. J was trimmed by 2 bases and V by 0 bases; bases with no gene match: 5. The V gene's germline CDR1 is SGDLS and CDR2 YYNGEE. The CDR3 loop reads CASSVDVAGGLTDTQYF. The DNA for the CDR3 is TGTGCCAGCAGCGTAGACGTAGCGGGGGGGCTCACAGATACGCAGTATTTT. The whole variable domain, remainder taken from reference TRBV9 and TRBJ2-3, is DSGVTQTPKHLITATGQRVTLRCSPRSGDLSVYWYQQSLDQGLQFLIQYYNGEERAKGNILERFSAQQFPDLHSELNLSSLELGDSALYFCASSVDVAGGLTDTQYFGPGTRLTVL.

The chain employs TRBV19 and TRBJ1-5, with D perhaps matching TRBD1 (5 bases). The V gene lost 5 bases and the J gene lost 3 bases, with 23 bases spanning the gap. Germline V gene sequence: CDR1 LNHDA, CDR2 SQIVND (reference sequence). The CDR3 is 18 residues long. CDR3 sequence reads: CASSVLRRGTGPNQPQHF. The CDR3 DNA is TGTGCCAGTAGTGTTTTAAGGCGAGGCACAGGCCCCAATCAGCCCCAGCATTTT. Full variable domain (remainder filled in from reference TRBV19 and TRBJ1-5): DGGITQSPKYLFRKEGQNVTLSCEQNLNHDAMYWYRQDPGQGLRLIYYSQIVNDFQKGDIAEGYSVSREKKESFPLTVTSAQKNPTAFYLCASSVLRRGTGPNQPQHFGDGTRLSIL.

This rearrangement joins TRBV20-1 to TRBJ2-5; TRBD2 matches 8 bases. Germline V gene sequence: CDR1 DFQATT, CDR2 SNEGSKA (reference sequence). The J segment lost 4 bases and the V segment lost 5 bases, leaving 0 bases of the junction unmatched. The CDR3 totals 11 residues. CDR3 sequence (DNA): TGCAGTGCTCGGGGGGGAGAGACCCAGTACTTC. This translates into CSARGGETQYF.

The rearrangement uses TRBV6-1 and TRBJ1-4, with no clear D. The V end was cut by 1 base, the J end by 8 bases, with 17 bases between. This CDR3 is built from 16 residues. Germline assignment: CDR1 MNHNS and CDR2 SASEGT. The CDR3: CASSEVASGWREKLFF. CDR3 nucleotides: TGTGCCAGCAGTGAAGTGGCCAGCGGTTGGAGAGAAAAACTGTTTTTT.

The chain has TRBV7-2 and TRBJ2-7, with 11 bases identical to TRBD2. Germline V gives CDR1 SGHTA, CDR2 FQGNSA. V dropped 1 base and J dropped 1; count of bases not matched to a gene: 6. This CDR3 spans 17 amino acids. The CDR3 protein is CASSLEGGTSGSYEQYF. The CDR3 region has the DNA TGTGCCAGCAGCTTAGAAGGGGGGACTAGCGGATCCTACGAGCAGTACTTC.

The chain recombines TRBV19 with TRBJ2-7; D remains unclear. Germline CDR1 LNHDA, CDR2 SQIVND (reference sequence). Trimming removed 7 bases at V and 5 bases at J, with 15 bases between. CDR3 length: 13 residues. CDR3 in amino acids: CASTNEWSNEQYF. In DNA form, the CDR3 reads TGTGCCAGTACGAACGAGTGGTCGAACGAGCAGTACTTC.

This sequence joins TRBV9 and TRBJ2-3; possible D gene TRBD1, 5 bases. This CDR3 contains 14 residues. Germline values: CDR1 SGDLS, CDR2 YYNGEE. Deletions cut 0 bases from V and 5 bases from J, with 10 bases between. CDR3 DNA sequence: TGTGCCAGCAGCGTAGCAGGGTCGGGAGATACGCAGTATTTT. It yields the protein CASSVAGSGDTQYF.

The V call is TRBV19, the J call TRBJ2-5; D is perhaps TRBD1 (6 bases). Germline values: CDR1 LNHDA, CDR2 SQIVND (reference sequence). This CDR3 spans 16 amino acids. Trimming left V 6 bases short and J 3 bases short, with 20 bases between. CDR3 sequence (DNA): TGTGCCAGTAGCACTGGGGGCCCGGGCGCGAAAGAGACCCAGTACTTC. Residues: CASSTGGPGAKETQYF.

The gene calls are TRBV5-5 and TRBJ2-5; 7 nucleotides line up with TRBD1. Trimming took 0 bases from V and 4 from J; bases not matched to a gene: 3. Germline assignment: CDR1 SGHKS and CDR2 YYEKEE (reference sequence). CDR3 length: 14 residues. The CDR3 coding sequence is TGTGCCAGCAGCTTGGGGCAGGGGGTAGAGACCCAGTACTTC. It codes for CASSLGQGVETQYF.

This clone has just one count. J is TRBJ2-5 and V is TRBV18; 8 bases fit TRBD2. Per the germline V gene, CDR1 is KGHSH and CDR2 is LQKENI. The CDR3 is made up of 13 amino acids. With 6 bases clipped from V and 5 bases from J, the junction kept 5 bases outside the gene matches. The CDR3 loop is CASSRGGEETQYF. CDR3 in DNA: TGTGCCAGCTCCCGGGGGGGCGAGGAGACCCAGTACTTC. The full variable domain, its missing parts supplied by reference TRBV18 and TRBJ2-5, is NAGVMQNPRHLVRRRGQEARLRCSPMKGHSHVYWYRQLPEEGLKFMVYLQKENIIDESGMPKERFSAEFPKEGPSILRIQQVVRGDSAAYFCASSRGGEETQYFGPGTRLLVL.

This rearrangement joins TRBV7-9 to TRBJ2-1; D is perhaps TRBD1 (6 bases). CDR1 and CDR2 from the germline V gene are SEHNR and FQNEAQ (reference sequence). There are 14 residues in the CDR3. V was cut by 0 bases and J by 4 bases, with 7 bases left in between. DNA of the CDR3: TGTGCCAGCAGCTTAGCGGGGGCGTACAATGAGCAGTTCTTC. This translates into CASSLAGAYNEQFF.

The V gene is TRBV3-1 (or the pseudogene TRBV3-2), the J gene TRBJ2-7, with 9 bases identical to TRBD1. CDR1 and CDR2 (germline): LGHDT, YNNKEL (reference sequence). The CDR3 has 16 amino acids. Trimming removed 1 base from V and 3 bases from J; junction bases left unmatched: 7. The chain's CDR3 is CASSQGRGTGSYEQYF. The CDR3 DNA sequence: TGTGCCAGCAGCCAAGGCCGGGGGACAGGGAGCTACGAGCAGTACTTC.

This chain joins TRBV9 and TRBJ2-3; a possible D gene is TRBD2 (6 bases). Trimming shortened V by 4 bases and J by 1 base, and 13 bases separated the two germline ends. The CDR3 length is 15 residues. Germline V gene data show CDR1 as SGDLS and CDR2 as YYNGEE. The DNA for the CDR3 is TGTGCCAGCAGCATGAGTTCGGGAGGCACAGATACGCAGTATTTT. It is translated as CASSMSSGGTDTQYF. The entire variable domain, with the rest obtained from reference TRBV9 and TRBJ2-3, is as follows: DSGVTQTPKHLITATGQRVTLRCSPRSGDLSVYWYQQSLDQGLQFLIQYYNGEERAKGNILERFSAQQFPDLHSELNLSSLELGDSALYFCASSMSSGGTDTQYFGPGTRLTVL.

This chain links TRBV25-1 with TRBJ1-2; TRBD1 aligns across 9 bases. V was clipped by 4 bases and J by 7 bases; unmatched bases: 4. CDR3 length: 13 residues. The germline CDR1 and CDR2 sequences are MGHDK and SYGVNS. For the CDR3, the DNA is TGTGCCAGCAGTGTGAAGACAGGGGGTGGCTACACCTTC. Protein product: CASSVKTGGGYTF.